This T cell receptor (beta chain) was sequenced for a study of cytotoxic CD8 clonotypes in ibrutinib-treated CLL. Across the study: For this cohort, patients were approximately ten relapsed/refractory and around 15 treatment-naive, while 17 were IGHV unmutated.

Findings and caveats of the study: The study found baseline clonality above age-matched healthy donors, tracking circulating CD8+ T-cell counts.

Only in-frame clones appear in the TCRdb table, and some are missing; sequencing was by immunoSEQ multiplex PCR. The sample comprises around 330,000 clones, over 60% of which are singletons, and roughly 6.8% rests with the top ten. This CDR3 comprises 15 residues. Trimming removed 3 bases at V and 8 bases at J, with 20 bases between. Germline V gene lookup returns CDR1 SGHNT and CDR2 YYREEE (reference sequence). This clone was recorded a few times. Its antigen remains unknown. Source: PBMCs, taken after 36 months of ibrutinib treatment. V is TRBV5-4 and J is TRBJ1-2, with TRBD1 as a possible D gene (5 bases). The clonotype comes from a human donor with chronic lymphocytic leukemia. Here the CDR3 DNA reads TGTGCCAGCAGCTATAATCGCGGGACCCCCTACGGCTACACCTTC. Protein product: CASSYNRGTPYGYTF.